This TCR beta chain was sequenced during a study of response to subunit inactivated influenza vaccine (dated by TCRdb to 2016 to 2019). About the study as a whole: Deep quantitative T cell receptor repertoire profiling was used in the study to track responses to a trivalent subunit inactivated influenza vaccine.

The library was generated by RT-PCR. Sequencing relied on an Illumina HiSeq 2500. The public sequencing data were trimmed at Q25 with fastp and processed into clonotypes with MiXCR by TCRdb, which kept only in-frame beta chains. Rows are unified per CDR3 protein, each entry keeping the most common DNA and genes. The sample data list about 540,000 distinct CDR3 sequences, and roughly 25% of these were observed just once. The top ten clones comprise 2.5% to 3% of the sample. The CDR1 and CDR2 encoded by the germline V gene are SNHLY and FYNNEI. The V and J ends are trimmed by 4 bases and 7 bases, leaving 17 bases between them. The CDR3 contains 14 residues, cysteine and phenylalanine counted. The only DNA kept is the CDR3, 42 bases in frame from the first base. Note on this clonotype: No cognate antigen has been identified for it. Base quality data are lacking; no much larger clone is found one base away.

Overall study outcomes, separate from this receptor: According to the authors, only a limited number of new T cells may be recruited by each seasonal influenza vaccination.

The same sample was also studied in work on T cells expressing NK-cell markers. The second study's authors report: TCR beta cDNA libraries were made by 5'RACE template switching that added a universal primer site and unique molecular identifiers. In sorted CD3+CD56+NKG2C+, CD3+CD56+NKG2C- and CD3+CD56-NKG2C+ T-cell subsets from eight or nine donors, TCR beta-chain repertoires were profiled. Among the eight sequenced donors, only one was HCMV-seronegative, while the other seven were HCMV-seropositive. To restrict sorting to alphabetaTCR-expressing T cells, an anti-gammadeltaTCR antibody was added in several experiments. In about six donors, the dominant CD3+CD56+NKG2C+ clonotypes were found to rank among the top 10 CD8+ clonotypes and to make up roughly 1.0-7.0% of CD8+ T cells. Those dominant clonotypes were again the most abundant among CD3+CD56-NKG2C+ cells in four donors, at roughly 25-60.1%. Whether the expanded NKG2C-expressing T cell clones were specific for HCMV antigens remained unclear. Randomly selected healthy volunteers, three men and five women, were used as the eight sequenced donors. HCMV-specific IgG was detected in serum with a commercial ELISA kit to determine HCMV serostatus. Peripheral blood mononuclear cells were isolated from blood by Ficoll density gradient centrifugation. Magnetic immunoseparation with Miltenyi isolation kits was used to isolate CD4+ and CD8+ T cells from PBMC. cDNA synthesis was primed from the TCR beta constant segment and was followed by two successive PCR amplification steps. Sequencing of the libraries produced 2 x 150 bp reads on Illumina HiSeq 2000/2500, MiSeq or NextSeq. MIGEC handled demultiplexing of the reads and grouping by UMI, while MiTCR was used to assemble and quantify clonotypes. To remove erroneous sequences, TCR cDNA sequences were retained only when supported by two or more reads. The tcR package was used for downstream repertoire analysis, and clonotypes were matched between fractions using CDR3 nucleotide sequence together with V segment. VDJmatch was used to annotate antigen specificity against VDJdb, with one amino acid substitution in CDR3 permitted.

The rearranged segments are TRBV2 and TRBJ2-7, with TRBD2 as a weak D call on 5 bases. The sequences come from CD4+ T cells sorted from PBMCs, collected 11 to 12 days after vaccination. The TCR comes from a man aged 50-60 years who received an inactivated influenza vaccine. Donor details come from another sample of the same person, matched by shared clones. The DNA sequence reads TGTGCCAGCAGTGTGACCAACTTGACGGGAGAGCAGTACTTC. This is translated as CASSVTNLTGEQYF.